The 30 T cell receptor beta chains below come from one sample, sequenced in a study of blood T cell repertoires in COVID-19. Assay used: immunoSEQ multiplex PCR; TCRdb lists only in-frame clones, some missing. The data hold about 100,000 clones, with 85% to 95% observed a single time. The material sequenced was peripheral blood. The receptors here all came from a woman aged 30 to 39 with acute or convalescent COVID-19.

The V gene is TRBV18, the J gene TRBJ1-5, with D perhaps matching TRBD1 (5 bases). CDR3 length equals 17 residues. Trimming shortened V by 2 bases and J by 0 bases, and 14 bases separated the two germline ends. Germline-derived CDR1 and CDR2 are KGHSH and LQKENI. DNA for the CDR3: TGTGCCAGCTCACCATCCCAGGGCGGATATAGCAATCAGCCCCAGCATTTT. Residues: CASSPSQGGYSNQPQHF.

The V call is TRBV29-1, the J call TRBJ1-1, with TRBD1 matching 8 bases. The CDR3 has 14 residues. CDR1 is SQVTM, CDR2 ANQGSEA, per germline. V dropped 6 bases and J dropped 4; count of bases not matched to a gene: 10. This CDR3 reads CSVQSQGAGTEAFF. CDR3 sequence (DNA): TGCAGCGTCCAATCCCAGGGGGCAGGCACTGAAGCTTTCTTT.

This rearrangement joins TRBV11-2 to TRBJ1-2; D gene unclear. Germline values: CDR1 SGHAT, CDR2 FQNNGV. Trimming left V 2 bases short and J 4 bases short, with 26 bases between. This CDR3 is 19 amino acids long. The CDR3 here is CASSLSGGGRSRVGYGYTF. The CDR3 DNA sequence: TGTGCCAGCAGCTTATCGGGAGGAGGGCGCAGTCGGGTGGGCTATGGCTACACCTTC.

Here the CDR3 reads CASSTGDSNQPQHF. DNA for the CDR3: TGTGCCAGCAGCACAGGGGATAGCAATCAGCCCCAGCATTTT. The chain links TRBV3-1 (or the pseudogene TRBV3-2) to TRBJ1-5, with TRBD1 matching 7 bases. Germline V gene sequence: CDR1 LGHDT, CDR2 YNNKEL (reference sequence). The CDR3 contains 14 residues. J was trimmed by 0 bases and V by 5 bases; bases with no gene match: 1.

The chain carries TRBV5-1 and TRBJ1-5, with 10 bases lining up with TRBD1. J was trimmed by 3 bases and V by 0 bases; bases with no gene match: 3. The CDR3 is made up of 16 amino acids. CDR1 is SGHRS, CDR2 YFSETQ, per germline. The CDR3 spells CASSLGTGGINQPQHF. In DNA form, the CDR3 reads TGCGCCAGCAGCTTGGGGACAGGGGGGATCAATCAGCCCCAGCATTTT.

The rearrangement uses TRBV28 and TRBJ1-6, with 7 bases identical to TRBD1. V shed 5 bases and J 6 bases; nucleotides not matched to a gene: 7. Germline V CDR1 and CDR2: MDHEN, SYDVKM. The CDR3 spans 15 residues. This CDR3 is CASSTTRDSNSPLHF. CDR3 DNA sequence: TGTGCCAGCAGTACAACCCGGGACAGTAATTCACCCCTCCACTTT.

The chain couples TRBV12-5 to TRBJ1-1; D not certain. CDR3 size: 14 residues. The V and J ends lost 5 bases and 1 base respectively, with 11 bases between them. The germline V gene has CDR1 LGHNT and CDR2 FRNRAP. CDR3 in amino acids: CASGSPPRNTEAFF. CDR3 coding DNA: TGTGCTAGTGGTAGCCCACCCCGGAACACTGAAGCTTTCTTT.

CDR3 protein: CAISESKGDPDAFF. The DNA for the CDR3 is TGTGCCATCAGTGAGTCGAAAGGGGATCCGGACGCTTTCTTT. The chain is built from TRBV10-3 and TRBJ1-1; weak D call: TRBD1 (5 bases). CDR1 is ENHRY, CDR2 SYGVKD, per germline. V was clipped by 0 bases and J by 11 bases, with 16 bases between them. The CDR3 runs to 14 residues.

The chain joins TRBV27 to TRBJ1-2; 8 positions agree with TRBD1. Germline V gives CDR1 MNHEY, CDR2 SMNVEV (reference sequence). This CDR3 spans 14 amino acids. The V gene end was trimmed by 5 bases and the J gene end by 6 bases; junction bases not matched to a gene: 8. CDR3 sequence (DNA): TGTGCCAGCAGTAAGGACAGGGTGGCGAATGGCTACACCTTC. It encodes CASSKDRVANGYTF.

The J gene is TRBJ2-1, the V gene TRBV7-3; 13 nucleotides match TRBD2. Germline assignment: CDR1 SGHTA and CDR2 FQGTGA. After removal of 5 bases from V and 5 bases from J, the junction contained 3 bases not matched to a gene. The CDR3 spans 15 residues. This chain's CDR3 is CASSPGTSGDNEQFF. The CDR3, as DNA: TGTGCCAGCAGCCCTGGGACTAGCGGGGACAATGAGCAGTTCTTC.

This chain connects TRBV12-3 or TRBV12-4 to TRBJ2-1; 7 bases map to TRBD1. Trimming removed 6 bases from V and 10 bases from J; junction bases left unmatched: 9. The CDR3 length is 13 residues. The CDR3: CASSYDRVYEQFF. For the CDR3, the DNA is TGTGCCAGCAGCTACGACAGGGTTTACGAGCAGTTCTTC.

This sequence joins TRBV27 and TRBJ1-6, with D possibly matching TRBD1 (6 bases). In germline, CDR1 is MNHEY, CDR2 SMNVEV (reference sequence). V lost 6 bases and J lost 5, with 11 bases in between. This CDR3 spans 14 amino acids. CDR3 amino acids: CASRYRANNSPLHF. CDR3 nucleotides: TGTGCCAGCAGATACAGGGCTAATAATTCACCCCTCCACTTT.

The chain has TRBV28 and TRBJ1-1; 8 positions agree with TRBD1. CDR3 length: 18 residues. V lost 7 bases to trimming and J lost 0 bases; unmatched junction nucleotides: 16. Germline CDR1 is MDHEN and CDR2 is SYDVKM. The CDR3, as DNA: TGTGCCAGCACCGTTATGGGGGGTATGGACAGGGTGAACACTGAAGCTTTCTTT. This gives the protein CASTVMGGMDRVNTEAFF.

This clone was seen a single time. The CDR3 DNA sequence: TGTGCCAGCAGTTACGGCTCTGGGGCCAACGTCCTGACTTTC. Amino acids: CASSYGSGANVLTF. The chain couples TRBV27 to TRBJ2-6, with no clear D. This CDR3 comprises 14 residues. V was trimmed by 4 bases and J by 0 bases, leaving 4 bases between them. Germline CDR1 MNHEY, CDR2 SMNVEV (reference sequence).

V gene TRBV6-6 combines with J gene TRBJ2-7, with TRBD2 as a possible D gene (6 bases). V lost 5 bases and J 1 base, leaving 9 bases between the germline ends. This CDR3 has 13 residues. Per the germline V gene, CDR1 is MNHNY and CDR2 is SVGAGI (reference sequence). The CDR3 is CASSAGFSYEQYF. In DNA, the CDR3 is TGTGCCAGCAGTGCGGGGTTTTCCTACGAGCAGTACTTC.

The chain is built from TRBV4-1 and TRBJ2-5; 10 bases are shared with TRBD2. J was trimmed by 3 bases and V by 1 base; bases with no gene match: 5. The germline V gene has CDR1 MGHRA and CDR2 YSYEKL. This CDR3 has 16 amino acids. The CDR3 DNA reads TGCGCCAGCAGCCAAGCCAGCGGGGGGGTGGAAGAGACCCAGTACTTC. This sequence encodes CASSQASGGVEETQYF.

The CDR3 DNA follows: TGTGCCAGCAGTTTTACGGCGGGACCCCAAGGGGATACGCAGTATTTT. Translation gives CASSFTAGPQGDTQYF. The gene calls are TRBV27 and TRBJ2-3; maybe TRBD2 (6 bases). CDR3 size: 16 residues. CDR1 and CDR2 (germline): MNHEY, SMNVEV (reference sequence). V was trimmed by 3 bases and J by 6 bases, leaving 19 bases between them.

The chain employs TRBV11-3 and TRBJ1-5; 9 positions agree with TRBD1. The germline V gene has CDR1 SGHNT and CDR2 YENEEA. This CDR3 contains 18 residues. After removal of 3 bases from V and 7 bases from J, the junction contained 16 bases not matched to a gene. CDR3 loop: CASSFLPGQGLSGQPQHF. CDR3 DNA sequence: TGTGCCAGCAGCTTTCTGCCCGGACAGGGGCTTTCCGGACAGCCCCAGCATTTT.

The chain combines TRBV13 with TRBJ2-7; TRBD2 matches 10 bases. The CDR3 loop spans 16 amino acids. J gave up 1 base and V 0 bases, and 3 bases lay outside the gene matches. Germline assignment: CDR1 PRHDT and CDR2 FYEKMQ (reference sequence). In DNA, the CDR3 is TGTGCCAGCAGCTTAGGCTTAGCGGGAGGTTCCTACGAGCAGTACTTC. Protein product: CASSLGLAGGSYEQYF.

V usage is TRBV19 and J usage is TRBJ2-6, with D maybe TRBD1 (5 bases). This CDR3 spans 15 amino acids. In germline, CDR1 is LNHDA, CDR2 SQIVND (reference sequence). V was shortened by 5 bases and J by 4 bases, with 12 bases between the two germline ends. CDR3 protein: CASSLQGYGANVLTF. In nucleotides, the CDR3 is TGTGCCAGTAGTCTTCAGGGATACGGGGCCAACGTCCTGACTTTC.

V and J are TRBV3-1 (or the pseudogene TRBV3-2) and TRBJ2-3; 7 nucleotides line up with TRBD2. Germline V CDR1 and CDR2: LGHDT, YNNKEL (reference sequence). The CDR3 is 19 residues long. With 3 bases clipped from V and 0 bases from J, the junction kept 15 bases outside the gene matches. The CDR3 nucleotides are TGTGCCAGCAGCCATGAGAGGCAGCGGGACTGCCGGAGCACAGATACGCAGTATTTT. Protein sequence: CASSHERQRDCRSTDTQYF.

In this sample, this clone turned up a few times. The chain links TRBV6-2 or TRBV6-3 to TRBJ2-7, with 9 bases that match TRBD1. Germline V lookup: CDR1 MNHEY, CDR2 SVGEGT. V lost 5 bases to trimming and J lost 3 bases; unmatched junction nucleotides: 5. This CDR3 has 14 residues. The CDR3: CASSPGQGFYEQYF. CDR3 DNA sequence: TGTGCCAGCAGTCCGGGACAGGGTTTCTACGAGCAGTACTTC.

The chain has TRBV6-5 and TRBJ1-1; D remains unclear. The V gene's germline CDR1 is MNHEY and CDR2 SVGAGI. The CDR3 contains 13 residues. The V and J ends lost 2 bases and 1 base respectively, with 5 bases between them. The CDR3 nucleotides are TGTGCCAGCAGTTACGGGAGGAACACTGAAGCTTTCTTT. Translated, it gives CASSYGRNTEAFF.

To note about this clone: An end of the junction does not agree with germline; a read error may underlie this. The genes are TRBV6-5 and TRBJ1-2; D not certain. The CDR3 consists of 11 residues. Germline V gene sequence: CDR1 MNHEY, CDR2 SVGAGI. CDR3 sequence (DNA): TGTGCCAGCAGTTACCCACCCCAGGCATTCTTC. Residues: CASSYPPQAFF.

This clone has more than one count but fewer than ten. The chain is built from TRBV28 and TRBJ1-5; tentatively, D is TRBD1 (6 bases). Germline CDR1 MDHEN, CDR2 SYDVKM. Trimming cost V 8 bases and J 1 base, with 21 bases left between them. The CDR3 has 17 residues. CDR3 coding DNA: TGTGCCAGCTTTCCCAGAGGGGCAGGGGCGAGCAATCAGCCCCAGCATTTT. Residues: CASFPRGAGASNQPQHF.

V usage is TRBV2 and J usage is TRBJ1-2; a possible D gene is TRBD1 (6 bases). CDR1 SNHLY and CDR2 FYNNEI come from the germline V gene. V was shortened by 4 bases and J by 3 bases, with 12 bases between the two germline ends. This CDR3 region has 14 residues. The chain's CDR3 is CASSVQGQYYGYTF. The CDR3 DNA reads TGTGCCAGCAGTGTGCAGGGACAATACTATGGCTACACCTTC. The full variable domain, with the rest looked up from reference TRBV2 and TRBJ1-2, is EPEVTQTPSHQVTQMGQEVILRCVPISNHLYFYWYRQILGQKVEFLVSFYNNEISEKSEIFDDQFSVERPDGSNFTLKIRSTKLEDSAMYFCASSVQGQYYGYTFGSGTRLTVV.

V and J are TRBV29-1 and TRBJ2-2; 10 positions match TRBD1. This CDR3 is 13 amino acids long. Germline CDR1 is SQVTM and CDR2 is ANQGSEA. The junction had 5 bases not matched to a gene; V was cut back by 6 bases and J by 7 bases. CDR3 residues: CSVGTGAGGELFF. The CDR3 DNA reads TGCAGCGTGGGGACAGGGGCGGGCGGGGAGCTGTTTTTT.

V usage is TRBV5-4 and J usage is TRBJ2-7; TRBD2 might be the D (6 bases). CDR3 length: 13 amino acids. Germline CDR1 SGHNT, CDR2 YYREEE (reference sequence). The V gene lost 4 bases and the J gene lost 2 bases, with 10 bases spanning the gap. The CDR3 coding sequence is TGTGCCAGCAGCACGAGCGGGCCCTACGAGCAGTACTTC. Protein sequence: CASSTSGPYEQYF. Full variable domain (missing parts from reference TRBV5-4 and TRBJ2-7): ETGVTQSPTHLIKTRGQQVTLRCSSQSGHNTVSWYQQALGQGPQFIFQYYREEENGRGNFPPRFSGLQFPNYSSELNVNALELDDSALYLCASSTSGPYEQYFGPGTRLTVT.

This clone occurred once. The chain carries TRBV7-7 and TRBJ2-5; a possible D gene is TRBD1 (6 bases). V was pared by 4 bases and J by 2 bases, with 8 bases between. This CDR3 is built from 13 residues. CDR1 and CDR2 (germline): SSHAT, FNYEAQ (reference sequence). The CDR3 region is CASSSDRQETQYF. The CDR3 bases are TGTGCCAGCAGCTCGGACAGACAAGAGACCCAGTACTTC.

This clone was seen a single time. This chain uses TRBV28 with TRBJ1-2; a weak D match, TRBD1 (5 bases). With 8 bases removed from V and 11 bases from J, the gap between germline ends came to 9 bases. Germline V gene data show CDR1 as MDHEN and CDR2 as SYDVKM. The CDR3 is made up of 9 amino acids. CDR3 protein: CASVGGYTF. CDR3 bases: TGTGCCAGCGTCGGGGGGTACACCTTC.